The clone carrying this T cell receptor beta chain was seen at least ten times. This CDR3 comprises 15 residues. With 1 base clipped from V and 8 bases from J, the junction kept 6 bases outside the gene matches. CDR1 and CDR2 (germline): SGHRS, YFSETQ. The data stem from a study of T-cell reconstitution after alpha-beta-depleted transplantation in children. Unique molecular identifiers were incorporated into the prepared TCRbeta library. TCRdb redid the calling of the PCR reads with MiXCR, one entry per CDR3 protein. The profile covers around 240,000 distinct CDR3 sequences, with 9.7% appearing a single time and approximately 5.4% taken by the ten largest.

The gene calls are TRBV5-1 and TRBJ2-1, with TRBD2 matching over 10 bases. The material was PBMCs from the stem cell graft donor, obtained from the stem cell graft. This TCR derives from a human donor who donated a stem cell graft to a child with SCID. In nucleotides, the CDR3 is TGCGCCAGCAGCTTGTCTAGCGGGGGACGGGATGAGCAGTTCTTC. As protein: CASSLSSGGRDEQFF. Full variable domain (remainder filled in from reference TRBV5-1 and TRBJ2-1): KAGVTQTPRYLIKTRGQQVTLSCSPISGHRSVSWYQQTPGQGLQFLFEYFSETQRNKGNFPGRFSGRQFSNSRSEMNVSTLELGDSALYLCASSLSSGGRDEQFFGPGTRLTVL.